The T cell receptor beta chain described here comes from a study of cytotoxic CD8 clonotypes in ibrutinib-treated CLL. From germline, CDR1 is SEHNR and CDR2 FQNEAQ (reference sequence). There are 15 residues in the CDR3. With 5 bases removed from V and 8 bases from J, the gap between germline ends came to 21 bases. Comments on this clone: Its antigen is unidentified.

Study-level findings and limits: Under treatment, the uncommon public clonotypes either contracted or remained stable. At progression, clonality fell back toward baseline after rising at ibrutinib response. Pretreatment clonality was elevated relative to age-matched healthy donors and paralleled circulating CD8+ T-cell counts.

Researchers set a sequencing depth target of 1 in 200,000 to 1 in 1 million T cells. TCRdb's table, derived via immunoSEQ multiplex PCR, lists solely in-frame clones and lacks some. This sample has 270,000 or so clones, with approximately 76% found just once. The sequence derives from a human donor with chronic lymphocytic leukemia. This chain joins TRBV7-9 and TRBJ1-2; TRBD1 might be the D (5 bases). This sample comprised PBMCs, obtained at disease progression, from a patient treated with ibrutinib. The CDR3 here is CASSPGGWGYGGYTF. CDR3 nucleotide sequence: TGTGCCAGCAGCCCTGGAGGATGGGGCTATGGAGGCTACACCTTC.